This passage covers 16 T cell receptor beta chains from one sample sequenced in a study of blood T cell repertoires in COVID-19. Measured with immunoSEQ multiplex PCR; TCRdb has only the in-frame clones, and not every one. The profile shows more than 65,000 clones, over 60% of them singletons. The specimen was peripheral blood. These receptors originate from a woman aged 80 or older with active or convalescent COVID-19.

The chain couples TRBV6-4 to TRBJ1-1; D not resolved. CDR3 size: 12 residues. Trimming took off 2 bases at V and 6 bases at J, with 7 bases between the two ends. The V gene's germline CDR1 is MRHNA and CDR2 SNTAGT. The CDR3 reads CASSDGGAEAFF. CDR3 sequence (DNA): TGTGCCAGCAGTGACGGCGGAGCTGAAGCTTTCTTT.

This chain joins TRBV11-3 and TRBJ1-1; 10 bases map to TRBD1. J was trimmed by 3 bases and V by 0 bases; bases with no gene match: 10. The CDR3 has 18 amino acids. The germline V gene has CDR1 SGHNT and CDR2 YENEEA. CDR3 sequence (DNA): TGTGCCAGCAGCTTAGATTGGGACAGGGGTTTGATGGACACTGAAGCTTTCTTT. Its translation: CASSLDWDRGLMDTEAFF.

CDR3 sequence: CSVSGQAGETQYF. The CDR3 coding sequence is TGCAGCGTTAGTGGACAGGCCGGAGAGACCCAGTACTTC. V is TRBV29-1 and J is TRBJ2-5; TRBD1 matches 7 bases. The CDR3 is made up of 13 amino acids. V gave up 5 bases and J gave up 4 bases; unmatched junction bases: 7. From germline, CDR1 is SQVTM and CDR2 ANQGSEA.

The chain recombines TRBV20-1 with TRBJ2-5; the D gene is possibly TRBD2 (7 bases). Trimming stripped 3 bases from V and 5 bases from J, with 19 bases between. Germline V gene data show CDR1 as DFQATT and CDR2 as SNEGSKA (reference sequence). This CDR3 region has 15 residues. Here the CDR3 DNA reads TGCAGTGCTAGTCCTGTGGAGGGGGGGCCGGAGACCCAGTACTTC. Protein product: CSASPVEGGPETQYF.

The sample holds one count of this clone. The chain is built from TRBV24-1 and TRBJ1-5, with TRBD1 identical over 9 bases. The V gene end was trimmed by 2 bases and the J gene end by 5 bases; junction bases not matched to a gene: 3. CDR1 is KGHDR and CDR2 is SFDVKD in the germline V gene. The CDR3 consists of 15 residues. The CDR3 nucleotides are TGTGCCACCAGTGATTCCCGACAGGGGGATCAGCCCCAGCATTTT. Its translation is CATSDSRQGDQPQHF.

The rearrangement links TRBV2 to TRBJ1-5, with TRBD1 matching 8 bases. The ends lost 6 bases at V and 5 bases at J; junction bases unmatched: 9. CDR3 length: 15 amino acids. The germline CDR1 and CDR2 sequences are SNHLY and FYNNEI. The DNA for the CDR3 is TGTGCCAGCAGCAGAGACAGGGGAGGAGATCAGCCCCAGCATTTT. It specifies CASSRDRGGDQPQHF.

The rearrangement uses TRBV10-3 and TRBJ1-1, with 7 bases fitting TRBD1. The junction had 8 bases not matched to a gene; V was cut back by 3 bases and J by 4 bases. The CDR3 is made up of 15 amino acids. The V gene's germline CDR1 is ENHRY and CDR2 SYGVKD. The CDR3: CAISETGEMGTEAFF. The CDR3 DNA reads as TGTGCCATCAGTGAAACAGGGGAGATGGGCACTGAAGCTTTCTTT.

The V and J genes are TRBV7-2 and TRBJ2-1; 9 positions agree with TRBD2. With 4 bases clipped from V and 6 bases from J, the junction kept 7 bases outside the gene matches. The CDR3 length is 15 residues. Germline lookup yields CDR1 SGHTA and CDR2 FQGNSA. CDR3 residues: CASSSAGGPSNEQFF. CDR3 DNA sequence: TGTGCCAGCAGCTCCGCGGGGGGGCCCTCCAATGAGCAGTTCTTC. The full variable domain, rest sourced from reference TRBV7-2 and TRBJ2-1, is GAGVSQSPSNKVTEKGKDVELRCDPISGHTALYWYRQSLGQGLEFLIYFQGNSAPDKSGLPSDRFSAERTGGSVSTLTIQRTQQEDSAVYLCASSSAGGPSNEQFFGPGTRLTVL.

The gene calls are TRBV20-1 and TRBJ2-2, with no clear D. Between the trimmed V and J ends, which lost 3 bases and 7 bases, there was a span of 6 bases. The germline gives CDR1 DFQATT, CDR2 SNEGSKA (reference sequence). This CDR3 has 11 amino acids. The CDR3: CSASGYGELFF. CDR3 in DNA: TGCAGTGCTAGCGGTTACGGGGAGCTGTTTTTT.

The CDR3 region has the DNA TGTGCCAGCAGTTACTGGCCGGGACTAGCGGGGGTCAACACCGGGGAGCTGTTTTTT. Translated: CASSYWPGLAGVNTGELFF. The chain links TRBV6-2 or TRBV6-3 to TRBJ2-2; TRBD2 aligns across 14 bases. The V gene end was trimmed by 1 base and the J gene end by 2 bases; junction bases not matched to a gene: 6. Per the germline V gene, CDR1 is MNHEY and CDR2 is SVGEGT. The CDR3 consists of 19 residues.

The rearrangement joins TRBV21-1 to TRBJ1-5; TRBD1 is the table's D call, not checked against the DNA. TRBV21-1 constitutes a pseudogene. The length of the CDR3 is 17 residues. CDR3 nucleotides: TGTGCCAGCAGCAAAGCGGGGGGACAGGTCAGGAGTCAGCCCCAGCATTTT. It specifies CASSKAGGQVRSQPQHF.

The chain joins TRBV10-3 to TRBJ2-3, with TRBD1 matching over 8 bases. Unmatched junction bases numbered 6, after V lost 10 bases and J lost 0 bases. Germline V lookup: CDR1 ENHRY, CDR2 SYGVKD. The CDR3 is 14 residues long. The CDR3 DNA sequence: TGTGCCACCCAGACAGGGGCGAGCACAGATACGCAGTATTTT. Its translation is CATQTGASTDTQYF.

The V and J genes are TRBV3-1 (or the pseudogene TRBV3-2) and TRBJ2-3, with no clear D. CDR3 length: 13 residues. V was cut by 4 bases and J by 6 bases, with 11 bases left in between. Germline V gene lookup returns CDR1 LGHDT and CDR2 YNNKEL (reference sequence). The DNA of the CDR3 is TGTGCCAGCAGCCCCGAACTTCGCGATACGCAGTATTTT. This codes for CASSPELRDTQYF.

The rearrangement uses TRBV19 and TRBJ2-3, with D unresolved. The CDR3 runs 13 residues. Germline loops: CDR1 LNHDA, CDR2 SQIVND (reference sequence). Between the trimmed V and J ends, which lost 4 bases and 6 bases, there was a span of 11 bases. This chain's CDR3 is CASSSPSADTQYF. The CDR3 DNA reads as TGTGCCAGTAGTAGTCCCTCTGCGGATACGCAGTATTTT.

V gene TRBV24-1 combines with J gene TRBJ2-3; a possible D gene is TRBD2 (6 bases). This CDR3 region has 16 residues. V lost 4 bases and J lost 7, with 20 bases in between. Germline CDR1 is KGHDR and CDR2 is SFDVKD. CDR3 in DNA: TGTGCCACCAGTGACGCGGGTCAGTACGGGGGAAATACGCAGTATTTT. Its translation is CATSDAGQYGGNTQYF.

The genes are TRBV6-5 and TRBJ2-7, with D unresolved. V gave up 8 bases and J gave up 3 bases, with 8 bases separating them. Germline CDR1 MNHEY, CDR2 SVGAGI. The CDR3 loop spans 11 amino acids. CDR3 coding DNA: TGTGCCAGCCGAGTGTACTACGAGCAGTACTTC. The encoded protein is CASRVYYEQYF.